The clone carrying this TCR beta chain was picked up one time. This specimen comes from a study of sequential checkpoint blockade in melanoma. The table came from immunoSEQ multiplex PCR; TCRdb's copy has only in-frame clones and leaves some out. The data contain around 18,000 clones, around two thirds of them singletons. Described treatment: randomized to nivolumab then ipilimumab (arm A) or the reverse (arm B). PBMC sorting kept live CD3+CD8+ cells without CD19 or CD56. The germline V gene encodes CDR1 SGDLS and CDR2 YYNGEE. V lost 0 bases to trimming and J lost 0 bases, with 13 bases between them. There are 17 residues in the CDR3.

This sequence was found in a human donor with melanoma. V gene TRBV9 combines with J gene TRBJ2-4, with TRBD1 as a possible D gene (5 bases). The starting material was CD8+ T cells sorted from blood (inferred from file names), obtained from a patient given nivolumab and ipilimumab in sequence. CDR3 DNA: TGTGCCAGCAGCGTAGGATCACAGGCGTCAGCCAAAAACATTCAGTACTTC. Translating it yields CASSVGSQASAKNIQYF.